This TCR gamma chain appears in the sequencing data of a study of γδ T cells in repeated Plasmodium falciparum infection. Looking at the study overall: Some Malian samples span acute malaria episodes; others come from no-transmission periods.

There are many counts of this clone. TCRdb redid clone calling on the multiplex PCR reads using CATT. The repertoire has about 30,000 gamma-chain clones, approximately 1.4% of them found once; the top ten carry roughly 19%. The sample consisted of gamma-delta T cells from blood. The source of this sequence is a pool of human donors (malaria-infected and uninfected, not separated).

CDR3 DNA sequence: TGTGCCTTGTGGGAGGGAAATCAAGAGTTGGGCAAAAAAATCAAGGTATTT. Amino acid sequence: CALWEGNQELGKKIKVF. The rearrangement links TRGV9 to TRGJP. This CDR3 spans 17 amino acids. Germline loops: CDR1 GITISATS, CDR2 ISYDGTV (reference sequence). V was pared by 2 bases and J by 4 bases, with 5 bases of the junction left unmatched.